This TCR beta chain was found in a study of T cell responses to AZD1222 COVID-19 vaccine (dated by TCRdb to 2020 to 2023). Turning to the overall study: Because spike-specific TCR depth and breadth did not differ between the two schedules, AZD1222 recipients who got a second dose at roughly 4 weeks were pooled with those who got a second dose at roughly 12 weeks. TCR sequencing was performed for 230 to 250 trial participants, of whom about 200 were given two doses of AZD1222 and approximately 25 were given two doses of MenACWY control vaccine. Enrollment into the trials was organized by age into subgroups of 18-55, 56-69 and 70-plus years, and those subgroups contained about 160, 30 and 59 TCR-sequenced participants, respectively. Overall study outcomes, separate from this receptor: Participants were mostly white British, with more females than males. The authors suggested clonal diversity may have been underestimated. Only five to seven AZD1222 recipients were SARS-CoV-2 seropositive at baseline, limiting conclusions about previously exposed vaccinees. A significant rise in spike-specific TCR breadth and depth was observed after two AZD1222 doses relative to day 0 and relative to MenACWY recipients. The 56-69-year group was small, and its depth increase did not reach significance, likely because of low power. The vaccine-associated CD4 TCRs covered the entire spike protein, and the dominant responses fell in regions 160-218 and 743-854. Because no day 14 peak-response samples were available, repertoires were characterized only after the peak T cell response. Nearly half of unique spike-specific TCRs reportedly recognized epitopes outside regions mutated in the B.1.351 and B.1.1.7 variants.

The CDR3 regions of human TCRbeta chains were subjected to immunosequencing. The published analysis was carried out like this. TCRs in the repertoires were matched against a reference library of SARS-CoV-2-specific TCRs that had been generated with the MIRA antigen-specificity platform. Breadth was defined as the fraction of unique TCRs that were SARS-CoV-2-associated, and depth was defined as the fraction of total T cells that were SARS-CoV-2-associated. Each spike-specific TCR was assigned to its reactive spike region and to a CD4 or CD8 class using the MIRA data. Log10-transformed breadth and depth values were compared by one-way ANOVA with Sidak's multiple comparisons tests. TCRdb provides this immuneACCESS table in a form limited to in-frame rearrangements. Some clones are lacking; in checked studies, under half of them reflect an unresolved V gene, and why the rest are absent is not known. V and J calls and clone size are copied from that table; D and trimming were computed from the DNA. The sample contains 90,000 to 150,000 clones, about 91% of them found a single time. The ten largest clones represent approximately 5.4% of the sample.

The CDR3 starts with the cysteine, ends with the phenylalanine, and has 16 residues. The retained sequence is limited to the CDR3, 48 bases, with the frame set at the first base. As encoded in the germline V gene, CDR1 is LGHNA while CDR2 is YNFKEQ. V lost 2 bases and J lost 2 bases, and the count of bases not matched to a germline gene is 7. Reading the label with the study, this specimen's time point is: baseline before first vaccination. Vaccinee samples were obtained from the UK trials COV001 and COV002, which included a single-blind randomized controlled phase 2/3 trial of AZD1222 (ChAdOx1 nCoV-19) in healthy adults. For TCRbeta chain sequencing, PBMC samples were collected from trial participants at day 0 and at day 28 after the second dose. This clone came up once. No antigen is known for it. Base quality data are lacking; no much larger clone is found one base away.

This sequence originates from an adult in good health. The source material was peripheral blood, sampled on day 0 of AZD1222 vaccination. The chain couples TRBV4-2 to TRBJ2-3; 7 bases in the middle match TRBD1. The CDR3 protein sequence reads: CASSQTGTETTDTQYF. DNA sequence: TGTGCCAGCAGCCAAACCGGGACAGAAACCACAGATACGCAGTATTTT.